This entry is about one T cell receptor (beta chain). This sample was taken from a study of blood T cells in healthy people across ages. Sample-barcoded 5' priming and a J-beta primer mix drove a second PCR of 7 to 11 cycles. TCRdb processed the 5' RACE reads anew with MiXCR; each CDR3 protein has one entry. The sample carries about 1.5 million distinct CDR3 sequences, roughly 43% recorded once. This TCR was recovered from a woman aged 18-35 years in good health. What was sequenced was blood.

DNA for the CDR3: TGTGCCAGCAGCTCCATCACCGCGGGCTACAATGAGCAGTTCTTC. As protein: CASSSITAGYNEQFF. This sequence joins TRBV9 and TRBJ2-1; perhaps TRBD2 as D (5 bases). Per the germline V gene, CDR1 is SGDLS and CDR2 is YYNGEE. With 4 bases removed from V and 3 bases from J, the gap between germline ends came to 14 bases. The CDR3 is 15 residues long.